This TCR beta chain was documented in a study of blood T cell repertoires in COVID-19. Study at large: The United States, Italy and Spain were the sources of the acute and convalescent COVID-19 samples. The analysed material was cDNA or gDNA that came from T cells, B-cell-depleted T cells, or PBMCs.

Study processing details: Reference gene primer amplification gave estimated nucleated cell counts. Sequencing used immunoSEQ multiplex PCR; TCRdb keeps in-frame clones, though not all of them. That table gives V, J and clone size, and the DNA gave D and trimming. The data show 100,000 to 110,000 clones, about 77% seen once. CDR1 and CDR2 from the germline V gene are MGHDK and SYGVNS. The CDR3 sequence is 15 residues long. V was clipped by 5 bases and J by 1 base, with 14 bases between them. The sample taken for sequencing was peripheral blood. The chain links TRBV25-1 to TRBJ1-1; possibly TRBD1 for D (6 bases). The clonotype was recovered from a woman in her 70s with acute or convalescent COVID-19. CDR3 in DNA: TGTGCCAGCAGTATCCGGACAGTTGAGAACACTGAAGCTTTCTTT. It specifies CASSIRTVENTEAFF.